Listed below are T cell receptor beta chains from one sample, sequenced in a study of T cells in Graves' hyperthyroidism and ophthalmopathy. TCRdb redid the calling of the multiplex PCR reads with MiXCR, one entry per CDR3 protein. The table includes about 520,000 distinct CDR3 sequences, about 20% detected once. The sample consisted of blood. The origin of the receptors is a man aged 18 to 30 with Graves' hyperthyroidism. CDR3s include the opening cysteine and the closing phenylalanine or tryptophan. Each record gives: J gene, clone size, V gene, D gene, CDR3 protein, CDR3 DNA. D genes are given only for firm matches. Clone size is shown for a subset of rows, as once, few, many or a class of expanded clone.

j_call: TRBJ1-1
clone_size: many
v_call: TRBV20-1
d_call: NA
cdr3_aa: CSAWAVNTEAFF
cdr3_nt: TGCAGTGCATGGGCCGTGAACACTGAAGCTTTCTTT

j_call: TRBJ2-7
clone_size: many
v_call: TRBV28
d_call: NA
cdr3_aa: CASSFPTLSSYEQYF
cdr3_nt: TGTGCCAGCAGTTTCCCGACACTCAGCTCCTACGAGCAGTACTTC

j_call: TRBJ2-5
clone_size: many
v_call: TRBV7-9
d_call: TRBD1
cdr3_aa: CASSHGTGETQYF
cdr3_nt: TGTGCCAGCAGCCACGGGACAGGAGAGACCCAGTACTTC

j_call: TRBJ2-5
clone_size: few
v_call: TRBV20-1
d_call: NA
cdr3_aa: CSARAGQQVETQYF
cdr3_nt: TGCAGTGCTAGGGCGGGGCAGCAGGTAGAGACCCAGTACTTC

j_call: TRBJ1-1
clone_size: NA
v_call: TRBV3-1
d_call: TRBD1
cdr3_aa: CASSQPRTGRAEAFF
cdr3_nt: TGTGCCAGCAGCCAACCCCGGACAGGGCGGGCTGAAGCTTTCTTT

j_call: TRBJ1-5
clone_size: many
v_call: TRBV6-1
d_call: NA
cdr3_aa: CASSPTGRQPQHF
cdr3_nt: TGTGCCAGCAGTCCGACCGGCCGTCAGCCCCAGCATTTT

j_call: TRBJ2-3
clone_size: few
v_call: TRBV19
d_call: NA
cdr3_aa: CASSIYLPIGTVTDTQYF
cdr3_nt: TGTGCCAGTAGTATATACCTCCCGATCGGGACGGTTACAGATACGCAGTATTTT

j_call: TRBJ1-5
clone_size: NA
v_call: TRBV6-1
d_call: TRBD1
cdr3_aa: CASSPGTGFDSNQPQHF
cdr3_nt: TGTGCCAGCAGTCCCGGGACAGGATTTGATAGCAATCAGCCCCAGCATTTT

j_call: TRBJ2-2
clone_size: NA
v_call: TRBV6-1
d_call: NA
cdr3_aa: CASSEWVEGGTGELFF
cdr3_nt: TGTGCCAGCAGTGAATGGGTGGAGGGGGGCACCGGGGAGCTGTTTTTT

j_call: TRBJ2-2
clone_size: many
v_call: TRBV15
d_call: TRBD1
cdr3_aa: CATSKDRATGELFF
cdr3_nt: TGTGCCACCAGCAAAGACAGGGCCACCGGGGAGCTGTTTTTT

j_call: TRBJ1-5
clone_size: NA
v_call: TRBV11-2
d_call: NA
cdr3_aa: CASSLRWTAYSNQPQHF
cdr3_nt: TGTGCCAGCAGCTTACGGTGGACAGCTTATAGCAATCAGCCCCAGCATTTT